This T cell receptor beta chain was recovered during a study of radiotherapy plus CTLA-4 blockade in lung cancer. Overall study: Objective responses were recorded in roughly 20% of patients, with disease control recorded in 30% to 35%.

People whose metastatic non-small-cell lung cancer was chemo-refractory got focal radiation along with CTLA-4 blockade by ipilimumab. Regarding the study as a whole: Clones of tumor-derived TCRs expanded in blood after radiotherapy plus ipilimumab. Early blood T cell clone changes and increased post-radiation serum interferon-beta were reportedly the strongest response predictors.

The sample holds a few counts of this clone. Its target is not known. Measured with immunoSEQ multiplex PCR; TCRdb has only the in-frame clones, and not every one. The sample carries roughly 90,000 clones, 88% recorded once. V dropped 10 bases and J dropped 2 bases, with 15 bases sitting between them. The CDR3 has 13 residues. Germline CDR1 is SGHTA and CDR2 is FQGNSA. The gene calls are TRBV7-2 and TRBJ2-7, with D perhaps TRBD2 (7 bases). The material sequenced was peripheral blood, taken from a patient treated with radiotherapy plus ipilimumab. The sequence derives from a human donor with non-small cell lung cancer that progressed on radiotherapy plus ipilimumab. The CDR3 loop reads CAILGGGTYEQYF. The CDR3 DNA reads TGTGCCATCCTAGGGGGGGGGACCTACGAGCAGTACTTC.